The present entry profiles one T cell receptor (beta chain) with its context. The data were taken from a study of blood T cell repertoires in COVID-19. Profiling relied on immunoSEQ multiplex PCR, and the TCRdb table lists in-frame clones only, not all of them. Here the sample spans about 380,000 clones, over 75% being singletons. CDR1 is SQVTM and CDR2 is ANQGSEA in the germline V gene. There are 11 residues in the CDR3. V was pared by 8 bases and J by 2 bases, with 9 bases between. The V and J genes are TRBV29-1 and TRBJ2-5, with D possibly being TRBD1 (5 bases). This sequence was found in a man aged 25 to 40 who had recovered from COVID-19. Sequencing used PBMCs or T cells enriched from blood (not recorded which). In nucleotides, the CDR3 is TGCAGCTCCCGACAGCAAGAGACCCAGTACTTC. This sequence encodes CSSRQQETQYF.